A single sample gave rise to the 5 T cell receptor beta chains below, sequenced in a study of blood T cell repertoires in COVID-19. Produced via immunoSEQ multiplex PCR; TCRdb's table is partial and in-frame only. The sample carries about 66,000 clones, about 88% recorded once. Sequenced material: peripheral blood. These receptors came from a man aged 65 to 85 with acute or convalescent COVID-19.

The chain joins TRBV6-2 or TRBV6-3 to TRBJ2-4; the D gene is possibly TRBD1 (5 bases). This CDR3 is built from 14 residues. With 4 bases removed from V and 3 bases from J, the gap between germline ends came to 10 bases. Germline V gene data show CDR1 as MNHEY and CDR2 as SVGEGT. This CDR3 reads CASSFKGVKNIQYF. CDR3 in DNA: TGTGCCAGCAGTTTCAAAGGGGTCAAAAACATTCAGTACTTC.

The chain uses TRBV6-2 or TRBV6-3 and TRBJ2-1; unclear D gene. The V and J ends lost 3 bases and 2 bases respectively, with 8 bases between them. The CDR3 has 14 amino acids. CDR1 MNHEY and CDR2 SVGEGT come from the germline V gene. CDR3: CASSYMRPYNEQFF. The CDR3 DNA sequence: TGTGCCAGCAGTTATATGCGGCCCTACAATGAGCAGTTCTTC.

The rearrangement links TRBV9 to TRBJ2-7, with a tentative D call TRBD1 (7 bases). Germline V gives CDR1 SGDLS, CDR2 YYNGEE. The CDR3 length is 12 residues. V shed 3 bases and J shed 4 bases, with 8 bases lying between them. The DNA of the CDR3 is TGTGCCAGCAGCGCAGGGGGGTACGAGCAGTACTTC. It translates to CASSAGGYEQYF.

J is TRBJ2-5 and V is TRBV28; TRBD2 aligns across 11 bases. This CDR3 contains 16 residues. V gave up 6 bases and J gave up 6 bases; unmatched junction bases: 12. The germline CDR1 and CDR2 sequences are MDHEN and SYDVKM. The chain's CDR3 is CASSPRVAGGPKTQYF. DNA of the CDR3: TGTGCCAGCAGCCCCCGGGTAGCGGGGGGGCCGAAGACCCAGTACTTC. Filled out from reference TRBV28 and TRBJ2-5, the complete variable domain reads DVKVTQSSRYLVKRTGEKVFLECVQDMDHENMFWYRQDPGLGLRLIYFSYDVKMKEKGDIPEGYSVSREKKERFSLILESASTNQTSMYLCASSPRVAGGPKTQYFGPGTRLLVL.

The chain couples TRBV7-3 to TRBJ2-2, with 8 bases fitting TRBD2. Trimming removed 4 bases from V and 5 bases from J; junction bases left unmatched: 6. CDR3 length equals 15 residues. The V gene's germline CDR1 is SGHTA and CDR2 FQGTGA. Here the CDR3 reads CASSSSGSETGELFF. Here the CDR3 DNA reads TGTGCCAGCAGCTCTAGCGGGTCAGAGACCGGGGAGCTGTTTTTT.